This T cell receptor (beta chain) is drawn from a study of T cell repertoires in cytomegalovirus infection. On the study more broadly: CMV infection and matching HLA type were both indicated by public TCR beta signatures. Notes on the study in general: CMV-specific TCR beta clonotypes restricted by HLA-C dominated the ex vivo response.

Trimming stripped 4 bases from V and 8 bases from J, with 18 bases between. The CDR3 has 15 residues. CDR1 SEHNR and CDR2 FQNEAQ come from the germline V gene (reference sequence). One entry per CDR3 protein results from TCRdb running MiXCR on the reads. The top ten clones hold around 25% of a sample with nearly 550,000 distinct CDR3 sequences, about 15% of them seen once. This clonotype was seen ten or more times. Its antigen is not known. The chain carries TRBV7-9 and TRBJ2-1; perhaps TRBD1 as D (6 bases). The material sequenced was CD8+ T cells from PBMCs. The receptor comes from a human donor in good health (CMV status not recorded). Some clones in this sample may be carry-over from other donors' samples. As DNA, the CDR3 is TGTGCCAGCAGCTCCATAAGACAGGATTCGGATGAGCAGTTCTTC. Translation: CASSSIRQDSDEQFF.